These 14 T cell receptor beta chains originate from one sample sequenced in a study of cytomegalovirus exposure and HLA in healthy donors. With 60 Vbeta and 13 Jbeta primers, the PCR was carried out. Only in-frame clones appear in the TCRdb table, and some are missing; sequencing was by immunoSEQ multiplex PCR. The sample consists of around 150,000 clones, about 75% of them appearing once. The source material was PBMCs. The receptors come from a woman aged 25 to 39 in good health and CMV-seronegative.

The chain combines TRBV9 with TRBJ1-1; maybe TRBD1 (6 bases). The CDR3 has 14 amino acids. The germline V and J ends were trimmed by 4 bases and 4 bases, with 14 bases remaining between them. Germline CDR1 SGDLS, CDR2 YYNGEE. The CDR3: CASSFQTGVTEAFF. The DNA of the CDR3 is TGTGCCAGCAGCTTTCAGACAGGAGTCACTGAAGCTTTCTTT.

This chain uses TRBV1 with TRBJ2-7; the D call TRBD1 from the table was never checked on the DNA. TRBV1 represents a pseudogene. The CDR3 has 15 residues. In nucleotides, the CDR3 is TGCACCAGCAGCCAGGGGGCGTTCATTCGGGACGAGCAGTACTTC. Translation gives CTSSQGAFIRDEQYF.

The V and J genes are TRBV2 and TRBJ2-2; D gene unclear. V was clipped by 9 bases and J by 0 bases, with 14 bases between them. The CDR3 consists of 15 residues. From germline, CDR1 is SNHLY and CDR2 FYNNEI. DNA of the CDR3: TGTGCCAGTCAGGTCGGAACCGCGAACACCGGGGAGCTGTTTTTT. It codes for CASQVGTANTGELFF.

The CDR3 is CASTDNPIYGYTF. CDR3 coding DNA: TGTGCCAGCACTGACAACCCAATCTATGGCTACACCTTC. The chain has TRBV6-6 and TRBJ1-2; D is unresolved. Per the germline V gene, CDR1 is MNHNY and CDR2 is SVGAGI (reference sequence). V was trimmed by 7 bases and J by 4 bases, leaving 13 bases between them. The CDR3 is 13 amino acids.

This chain links TRBV4-1 with TRBJ1-5; a possible D gene is TRBD1 (6 bases). V was shortened by 3 bases and J by 1 base, with 13 bases between the two germline ends. The CDR3 is 16 residues long. Germline CDR1 reads MGHRA; CDR2 reads YSYEKL. CDR3 sequence (DNA): TGCGCCAGCAGCCAGGACGACAGGAACAGCAATCAGCCCCAGCATTTT. Translating gives CASSQDDRNSNQPQHF.

The chain joins TRBV7-9 to TRBJ1-2; TRBD1 matches at 10 bases. The germline CDR1 and CDR2 sequences are SEHNR and FQNEAQ (reference sequence). The CDR3 contains 16 residues. With V trimmed by 5 bases and J by 4 bases, 10 bases remained unmatched. The CDR3 DNA is TGTGCCAGCAGCCAAACTGACAGGGGGCTTAGCTATGGCTACACCTTC. It yields the protein CASSQTDRGLSYGYTF.

For the CDR3, the DNA is TGCGCCAGCAGCCCAAGGGGGACGGGGCGATCCCTCAATCAGCCCCAGCATTTT. Protein product: CASSPRGTGRSLNQPQHF. This chain links TRBV4-1 with TRBJ1-5, with a tentative D call TRBD1 (6 bases). CDR3 length equals 18 residues. V dropped 4 bases and J dropped 3 bases, with 22 bases sitting between them. Germline V gene sequence: CDR1 MGHRA, CDR2 YSYEKL.

This rearrangement joins TRBV6-5 to TRBJ2-5; TRBD2 aligns across 10 bases. The DNA end is more similar to TRBJ2-7, so the J call may be wrong. Germline CDR1 is MNHEY and CDR2 is SVGAGI. The CDR3 consists of 14 residues. The CDR3 spells CASSAAGGRNEQYF. In DNA, the CDR3 is TGTGCCAGCAGCGCAGCGGGGGGGCGCAACGAGCAGTACTTC.

J is TRBJ2-2 and V is TRBV27; 10 bases match TRBD1. The CDR3 is 17 residues long. Trimming took 0 bases from V and 3 from J; bases not matched to a gene: 4. Germline CDR1 and CDR2: MNHEY and SMNVEV (reference sequence). The CDR3 DNA sequence: TGTGCCAGCAGTTTATCGCGAGGGACAGGGGACACCGGGGAGCTGTTTTTT. It yields the protein CASSLSRGTGDTGELFF.

This chain connects TRBV9 to TRBJ1-1; D unclear. There are 14 residues in the CDR3. V lost 1 base and J 2 bases, leaving 9 bases between the germline ends. CDR1 is SGDLS, CDR2 YYNGEE, per germline. The CDR3 bases are TGTGCCAGCAGCGTAATGGAGCGTAACACTGAAGCTTTCTTT. Protein: CASSVMERNTEAFF.

The genes are TRBV11-3 and TRBJ2-7; D remains unclear. The length of the CDR3 is 14 residues. The germline V and J ends were trimmed by 5 bases and 2 bases, with 13 bases remaining between them. In germline, CDR1 is SGHNT, CDR2 YENEEA. CDR3 protein: CASSPGYRTYEQYF. The CDR3 region has the DNA TGTGCCAGCAGCCCCGGCTACAGAACCTACGAGCAGTACTTC.

The rearrangement joins TRBV29-1 to TRBJ2-1; the match to TRBD2 covers 9 bases. Trimming at V came to 0 bases and at J to 2 bases, leaving 5 bases not matched to a gene. Germline CDR1 reads SQVTM; CDR2 reads ANQGSEA. The CDR3 totals 16 residues. The CDR3 reads CSVEDLRLAAYNEQFF. Written as DNA, the CDR3 is TGCAGCGTTGAAGATCTTAGACTAGCGGCCTACAATGAGCAGTTCTTC.

This chain uses TRBV10-3 with TRBJ2-2; D gene ambiguous. CDR1 ENHRY and CDR2 SYGVKD come from the germline V gene. The V end lost 7 bases, the J end lost 1 base, and 7 bases lay between the germline ends. The CDR3 is 13 residues long. The CDR3 region is CAIMAGNTGELFF. CDR3 bases: TGTGCCATCATGGCAGGGAACACCGGGGAGCTGTTTTTT.

The chain uses TRBV19 and TRBJ2-2; 7 positions match TRBD1. Germline V gives CDR1 LNHDA, CDR2 SQIVND (reference sequence). The length of the CDR3 is 15 residues. V lost 4 bases and J lost 2; bases outside the gene matches: 4. CDR3 loop: CASSNRGSNTGELFF. The CDR3 DNA follows: TGTGCCAGTAGTAACAGGGGATCCAACACCGGGGAGCTGTTTTTT.